The clone carrying this T cell receptor beta chain has a handful of counts. Its antigen is as yet unknown. The data stem from a study of cytomegalovirus exposure and HLA in healthy donors. Germline V gene data show CDR1 as KGHSH and CDR2 as LQKENI. This CDR3 contains 19 residues. With 3 bases removed from V and 0 bases from J, the gap between germline ends came to 24 bases. Broader study findings: Presence/absence results assume similar sequencing depth per donor, which may not hold.

PCR used 60 Vbeta primers and 13 Jbeta primers. Clones were read by immunoSEQ multiplex PCR, and TCRdb kept only the in-frame ones, dropping some. The sample lists around 170,000 clones, over 65% occurring once. The chain joins TRBV18 to TRBJ2-7; D may be TRBD2 (6 bases). This receptor was obtained from a man between 18 and 29 years old in good health and CMV-seronegative. The specimen was PBMCs. This chain's CDR3 is CASSPLPGEPGSSSYEQYF. The DNA for the CDR3 is TGTGCCAGCTCACCGCTGCCGGGGGAACCAGGCTCAAGCTCCTACGAGCAGTACTTC.